The following is a T cell receptor (beta chain) sequence with its context. TCRdb fed the reads into MiXCR, producing one record per CDR3 protein. This table has 88,000 or so distinct CDR3 sequences, 31% appearing once. The data are from a study of type 1 regulatory T cells. Study-wide context: T-allo10 is an in vitro-generated, Tr1-enriched CD4 T cell product specific for alloantigen.

Trimming took off 3 bases at V and 9 bases at J, with 23 bases between the two ends. This CDR3 is 15 amino acids long. Germline V gene lookup returns CDR1 DFQATT and CDR2 SNEGSKA (reference sequence). This chain joins TRBV20-1 and TRBJ1-2; D is perhaps TRBD1 (5 bases). The sequence was obtained from a human donor in good health. Sequenced material: CD4+ T cells, either the whole sample or a sorted fraction (not recorded which). CDR3 sequence reads: CSARKAPGPVWSYTF. The CDR3 nucleotides are TGCAGTGCTAGGAAGGCGCCAGGGCCGGTCTGGAGCTACACCTTC.